The sequence of this T cell receptor (beta chain) was determined in a study of CD8 T cells in ankylosing spondylitis. General study points: Reportedly, disease-linked clones are significantly enriched in ankylosing spondylitis patients' matched synovial fluid. A TCR beta motif made of about eight highly homologous variants seemed typical of ankylosing spondylitis blood. Clones linked with disease were CD8+ and fairly uncommon in the peripheral blood.

There are many counts of this clonotype. No antigen is known for it. Quantitative 5'-RACE with molecular barcodes produced the TCR beta libraries. TCRdb analysed the 5' RACE reads with MiXCR anew, one entry per CDR3 protein. Of 210,000 or so distinct CDR3 sequences in the sample, under 8.5% were seen once. From germline, CDR1 is DFQATT and CDR2 SNEGSKA (reference sequence). This CDR3 spans 11 amino acids. Trimming shortened V by 4 bases and J by 3 bases, and 6 bases separated the two germline ends. The clonotype originates from a female donor with ankylosing spondylitis or in good health (not recorded which). The sequencing input was blood, either unsorted or a sorted T cell fraction (not recorded which). The rearrangement uses TRBV20-1 and TRBJ2-5, with D unclear. CDR3 DNA sequence: TGCAGTGCTACCCGGAAAGAGACCCAGTACTTC. Translating gives CSATRKETQYF.